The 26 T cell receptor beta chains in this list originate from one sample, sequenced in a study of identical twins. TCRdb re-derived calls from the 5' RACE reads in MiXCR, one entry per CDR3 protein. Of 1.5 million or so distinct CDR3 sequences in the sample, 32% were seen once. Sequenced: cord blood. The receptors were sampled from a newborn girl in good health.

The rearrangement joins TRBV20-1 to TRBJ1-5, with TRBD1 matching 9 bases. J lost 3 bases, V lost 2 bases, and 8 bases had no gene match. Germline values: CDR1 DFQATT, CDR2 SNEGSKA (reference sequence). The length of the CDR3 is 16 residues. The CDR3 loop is CSARRPGTGINQPQHF. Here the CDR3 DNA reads TGCAGTGCTAGACGTCCCGGGACAGGGATCAATCAGCCCCAGCATTTT.

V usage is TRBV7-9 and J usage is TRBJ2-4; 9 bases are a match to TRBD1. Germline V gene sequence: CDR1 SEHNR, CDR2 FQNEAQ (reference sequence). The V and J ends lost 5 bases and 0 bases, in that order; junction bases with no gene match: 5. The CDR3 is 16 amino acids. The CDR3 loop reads CASSGRDREAKNIQYF. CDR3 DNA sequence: TGTGCCAGCAGCGGACGGGACAGGGAAGCCAAAAACATTCAGTACTTC.

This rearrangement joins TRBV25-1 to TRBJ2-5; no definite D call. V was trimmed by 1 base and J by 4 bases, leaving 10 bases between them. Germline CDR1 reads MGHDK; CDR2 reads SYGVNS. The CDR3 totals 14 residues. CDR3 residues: CASSEFKGLETQYF. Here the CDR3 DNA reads TGTGCCAGCAGTGAATTCAAGGGTCTAGAGACCCAGTACTTC.

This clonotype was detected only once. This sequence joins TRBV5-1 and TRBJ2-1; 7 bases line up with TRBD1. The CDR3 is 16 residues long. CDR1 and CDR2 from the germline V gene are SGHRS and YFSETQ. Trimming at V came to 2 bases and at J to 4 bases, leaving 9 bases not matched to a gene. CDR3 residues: CASSFPPDREYNEQFF. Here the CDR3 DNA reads TGCGCCAGCAGCTTCCCCCCAGACAGGGAATACAATGAGCAGTTCTTC. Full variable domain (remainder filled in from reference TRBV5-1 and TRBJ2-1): KAGVTQTPRYLIKTRGQQVTLSCSPISGHRSVSWYQQTPGQGLQFLFEYFSETQRNKGNFPGRFSGRQFSNSRSEMNVSTLELGDSALYLCASSFPPDREYNEQFFGPGTRLTVL.

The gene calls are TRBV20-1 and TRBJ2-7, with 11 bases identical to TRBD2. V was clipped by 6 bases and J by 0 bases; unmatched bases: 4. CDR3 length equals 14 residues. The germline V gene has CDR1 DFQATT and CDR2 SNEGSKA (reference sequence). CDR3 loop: CSAETSGDSYEQYF. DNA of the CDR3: TGCAGTGCGGAGACTAGCGGGGACTCCTACGAGCAGTACTTC.

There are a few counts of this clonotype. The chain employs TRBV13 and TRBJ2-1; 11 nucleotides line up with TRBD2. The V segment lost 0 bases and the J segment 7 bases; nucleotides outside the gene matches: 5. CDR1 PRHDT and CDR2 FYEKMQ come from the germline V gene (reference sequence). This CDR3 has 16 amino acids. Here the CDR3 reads CASSLGKASGGNEQFF. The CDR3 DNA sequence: TGTGCCAGCAGCTTAGGGAAGGCTAGCGGGGGGAATGAGCAGTTCTTC.

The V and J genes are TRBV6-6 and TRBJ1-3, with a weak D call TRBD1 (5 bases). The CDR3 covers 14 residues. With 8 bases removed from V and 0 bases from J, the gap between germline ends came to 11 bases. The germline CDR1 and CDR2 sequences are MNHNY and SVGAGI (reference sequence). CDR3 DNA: TGTGCCAGCGAGGGGCTGAGCTCTGGAAACACCATATATTTT. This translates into CASEGLSSGNTIYF.

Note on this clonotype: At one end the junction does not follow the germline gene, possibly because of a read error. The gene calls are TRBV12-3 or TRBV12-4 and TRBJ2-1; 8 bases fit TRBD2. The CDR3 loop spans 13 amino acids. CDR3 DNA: TGTGCCAGCGGGAACGGGAGGGGTAATGAGCGGTTCTTC. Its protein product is CASGNGRGNERFF.

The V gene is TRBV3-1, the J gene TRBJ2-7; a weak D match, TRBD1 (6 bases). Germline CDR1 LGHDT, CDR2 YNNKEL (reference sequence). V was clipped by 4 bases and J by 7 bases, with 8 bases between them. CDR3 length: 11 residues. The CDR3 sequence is CASSRDNEQYF. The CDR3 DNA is TGTGCCAGCAGCCGGGACAATGAGCAGTACTTC.

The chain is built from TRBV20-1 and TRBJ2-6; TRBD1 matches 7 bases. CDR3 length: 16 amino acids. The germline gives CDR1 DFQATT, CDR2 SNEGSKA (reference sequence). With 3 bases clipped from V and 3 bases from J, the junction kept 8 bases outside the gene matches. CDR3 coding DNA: TGCAGTGCTAGTGACAGGGTCCCTGTTGGGGCCAACGTCCTGACTTTC. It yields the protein CSASDRVPVGANVLTF.

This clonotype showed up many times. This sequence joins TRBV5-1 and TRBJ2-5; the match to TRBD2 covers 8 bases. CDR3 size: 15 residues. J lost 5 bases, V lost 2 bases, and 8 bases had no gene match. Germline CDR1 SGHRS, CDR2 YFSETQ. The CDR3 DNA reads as TGCGCCAGCAGCTTCCCCGGGACTAGTTACGAGACCCAGTACTTC. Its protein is CASSFPGTSYETQYF.

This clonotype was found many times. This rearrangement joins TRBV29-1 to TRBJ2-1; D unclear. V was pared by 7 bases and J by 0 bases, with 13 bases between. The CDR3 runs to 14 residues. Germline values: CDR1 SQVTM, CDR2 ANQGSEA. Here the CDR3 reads CSAVKTSSYNEQFF. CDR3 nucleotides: TGCAGCGCCGTAAAGACAAGCTCCTACAATGAGCAGTTCTTC.

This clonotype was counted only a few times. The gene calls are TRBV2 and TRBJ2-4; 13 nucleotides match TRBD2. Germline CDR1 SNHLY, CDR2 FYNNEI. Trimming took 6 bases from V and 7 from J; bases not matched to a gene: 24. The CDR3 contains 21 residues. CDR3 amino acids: CASSQGRLRTSGSSRRNIQYF. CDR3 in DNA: TGTGCCAGCAGCCAAGGGCGGTTGCGGACTAGCGGGAGTAGCCGGAGGAACATTCAGTACTTC.

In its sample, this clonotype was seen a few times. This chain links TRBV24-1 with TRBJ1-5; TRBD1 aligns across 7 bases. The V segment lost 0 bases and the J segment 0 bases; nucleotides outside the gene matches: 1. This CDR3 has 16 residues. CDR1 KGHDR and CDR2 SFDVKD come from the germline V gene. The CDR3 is CATSDLRQGSNQPQHF. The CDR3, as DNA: TGTGCCACCAGTGATTTGCGACAGGGTAGCAATCAGCCCCAGCATTTT.

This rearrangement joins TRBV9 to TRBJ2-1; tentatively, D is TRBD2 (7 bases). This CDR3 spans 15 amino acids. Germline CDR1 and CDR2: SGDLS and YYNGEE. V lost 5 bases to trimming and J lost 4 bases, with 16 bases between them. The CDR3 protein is CASSNAGAGYNEQFF. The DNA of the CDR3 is TGTGCCAGCAGTAATGCGGGGGCCGGGTACAATGAGCAGTTCTTC. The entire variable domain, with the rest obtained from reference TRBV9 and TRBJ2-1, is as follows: DSGVTQTPKHLITATGQRVTLRCSPRSGDLSVYWYQQSLDQGLQFLIQYYNGEERAKGNILERFSAQQFPDLHSELNLSSLELGDSALYFCASSNAGAGYNEQFFGPGTRLTVL.

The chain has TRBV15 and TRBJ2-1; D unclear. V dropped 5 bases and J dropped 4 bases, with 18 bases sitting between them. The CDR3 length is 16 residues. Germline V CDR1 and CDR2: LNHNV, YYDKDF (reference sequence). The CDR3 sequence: CATSPKGSLSYNEQFF. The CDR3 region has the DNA TGTGCCACCAGCCCGAAAGGATCCTTATCATACAATGAGCAGTTCTTC.

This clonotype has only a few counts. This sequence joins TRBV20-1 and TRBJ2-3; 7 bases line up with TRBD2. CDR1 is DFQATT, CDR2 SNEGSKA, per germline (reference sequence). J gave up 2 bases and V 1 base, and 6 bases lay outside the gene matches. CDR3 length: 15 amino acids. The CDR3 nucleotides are TGCAGTGCTAGAGGAAATGCGGGGGTCACAGATACGCAGTATTTT. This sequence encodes CSARGNAGVTDTQYF.

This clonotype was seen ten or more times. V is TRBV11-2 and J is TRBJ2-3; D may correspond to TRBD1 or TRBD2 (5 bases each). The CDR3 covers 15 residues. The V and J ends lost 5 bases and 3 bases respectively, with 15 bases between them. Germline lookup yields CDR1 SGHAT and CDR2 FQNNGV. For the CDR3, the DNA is TGTGCCAGCAGCAAAGTGGGGGTAGGAACAGATACGCAGTATTTT. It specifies CASSKVGVGTDTQYF.

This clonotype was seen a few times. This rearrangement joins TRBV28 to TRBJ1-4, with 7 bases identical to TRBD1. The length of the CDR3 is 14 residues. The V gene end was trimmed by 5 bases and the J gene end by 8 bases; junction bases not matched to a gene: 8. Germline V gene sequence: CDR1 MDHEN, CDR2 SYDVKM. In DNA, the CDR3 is TGTGCCAGCAGTCTCGACAGGGAGCTGGAAAAACTGTTTTTT. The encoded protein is CASSLDRELEKLFF.

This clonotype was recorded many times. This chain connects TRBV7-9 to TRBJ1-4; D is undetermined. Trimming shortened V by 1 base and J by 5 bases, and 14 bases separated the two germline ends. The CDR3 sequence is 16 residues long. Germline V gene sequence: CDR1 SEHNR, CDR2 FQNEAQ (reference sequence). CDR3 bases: TGTGCCAGCAGCTTAGGCCGGTTGGTGGCGAATGAAAAACTGTTTTTT. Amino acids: CASSLGRLVANEKLFF.

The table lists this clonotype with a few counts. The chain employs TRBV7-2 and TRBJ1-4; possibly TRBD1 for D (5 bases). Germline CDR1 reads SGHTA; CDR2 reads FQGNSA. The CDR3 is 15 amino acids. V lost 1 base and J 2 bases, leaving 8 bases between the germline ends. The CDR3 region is CASSLGGNTNEKLFF. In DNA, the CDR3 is TGTGCCAGCAGCTTAGGGGGGAATACTAATGAAAAACTGTTTTTT.

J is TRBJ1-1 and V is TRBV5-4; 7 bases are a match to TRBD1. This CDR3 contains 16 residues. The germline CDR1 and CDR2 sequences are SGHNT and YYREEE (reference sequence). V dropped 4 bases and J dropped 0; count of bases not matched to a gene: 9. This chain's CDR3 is CASSPDRETLNTEAFF. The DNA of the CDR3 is TGTGCCAGCAGCCCCGACAGGGAGACCCTGAACACTGAAGCTTTCTTT.

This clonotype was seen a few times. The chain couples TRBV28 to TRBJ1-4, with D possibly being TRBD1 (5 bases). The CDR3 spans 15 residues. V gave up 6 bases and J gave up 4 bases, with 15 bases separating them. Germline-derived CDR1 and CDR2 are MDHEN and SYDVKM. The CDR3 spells CASSPRGDLNEKLFF. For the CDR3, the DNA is TGTGCCAGCAGCCCTCGGGGGGACCTTAATGAAAAACTGTTTTTT.

This CDR3 is CASTMDEQFF. CDR3 coding DNA: TGTGCCAGCACGATGGATGAGCAGTTCTTC. The V gene is TRBV6-1, the J gene TRBJ2-1; D is unresolved. The CDR3 consists of 10 residues. The V gene's germline CDR1 is MNHNS and CDR2 SASEGT. V gave up 7 bases and J gave up 8 bases, with 6 bases separating them.

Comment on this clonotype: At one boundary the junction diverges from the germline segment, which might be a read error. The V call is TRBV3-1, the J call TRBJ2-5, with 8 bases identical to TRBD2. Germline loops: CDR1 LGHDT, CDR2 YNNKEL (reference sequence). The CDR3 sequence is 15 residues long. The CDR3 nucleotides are TGTTCCAGCAGCCAAGGACTAGCTTGGAAAGAGACCCAGTACTTC. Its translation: CSSSQGLAWKETQYF.

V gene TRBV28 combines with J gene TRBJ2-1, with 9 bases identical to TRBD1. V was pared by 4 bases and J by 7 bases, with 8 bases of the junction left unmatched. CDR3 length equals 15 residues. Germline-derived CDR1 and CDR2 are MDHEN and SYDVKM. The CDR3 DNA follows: TGTGCCAGCAGTTCCCCCGGGACAGGGAGTAATGAGCAGTTCTTC. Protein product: CASSSPGTGSNEQFF.